The 12 T cell receptor beta chains listed next were all sequenced from one sample in a study of cytomegalovirus exposure and HLA in healthy donors. Profiled with immunoSEQ multiplex PCR; TCRdb holds only in-frame clones, not every one. The table includes more than 95,000 clones, approximately 94% detected once. What was sequenced was PBMCs. These receptors all come from a woman aged 18-29 years in good health and CMV-seronegative.

This chain connects TRBV19 to TRBJ1-2, with no clear D. The CDR3 runs to 17 residues. The V and J ends lost 1 base and 0 bases respectively, with 15 bases between them. From germline, CDR1 is LNHDA and CDR2 SQIVND (reference sequence). The CDR3 sequence: CASSIGLNMGANYGYTF. In DNA, the CDR3 is TGTGCCAGTAGTATAGGCCTAAACATGGGAGCTAACTATGGCTACACCTTC.

The chain recombines TRBV5-1 with TRBJ2-6, with D uncertain. Looked up from germline, CDR1 is SGHRS and CDR2 is YFSETQ. The CDR3 is 15 amino acids. Trimming pared 0 bases from V and 1 base from J, leaving 5 bases between. CDR3 loop: CASSLGTSGANVLTF. In nucleotides, the CDR3 is TGCGCCAGCAGCTTGGGCACTTCTGGGGCCAACGTCCTGACTTTC. The full variable domain, its missing parts supplied by reference TRBV5-1 and TRBJ2-6, is KAGVTQTPRYLIKTRGQQVTLSCSPISGHRSVSWYQQTPGQGLQFLFEYFSETQRNKGNFPGRFSGRQFSNSRSEMNVSTLELGDSALYLCASSLGTSGANVLTFGAGSRLTVL.

The rearrangement links TRBV5-4 to TRBJ2-7, with D possibly TRBD1 on 6 matching bases. The CDR3 runs to 15 residues. CDR1 is SGHNT and CDR2 is YYREEE in the germline V gene (reference sequence). V was cut by 0 bases and J by 3 bases, with 13 bases left in between. DNA for the CDR3: TGTGCCAGCAGCTTGGGGACAGAAGAGATCTACGAGCAGTACTTC. Translating gives CASSLGTEEIYEQYF.

The J gene is TRBJ1-3, the V gene TRBV5-1, with 7 bases aligning to TRBD1. Germline V gene sequence: CDR1 SGHRS, CDR2 YFSETQ. The J segment lost 0 bases and the V segment lost 4 bases, leaving 13 bases of the junction unmatched. CDR3 length: 18 residues. CDR3 bases: TGCGCCAGCAGCGTAGCGGGACAGCCAACCTCCTCTGGAAACACCATATATTTT. This encodes CASSVAGQPTSSGNTIYF.

This rearrangement joins TRBV10-2 to TRBJ2-1, with 7 bases identical to TRBD1. Germline V lookup: CDR1 WSHSY, CDR2 SAAADI. The CDR3 is made up of 14 amino acids. J was trimmed by 7 bases and V by 3 bases; bases with no gene match: 6. Here the CDR3 reads CASSEQGRGNEQFF. CDR3 DNA sequence: TGCGCCAGCAGTGAACAGGGGAGAGGAAATGAGCAGTTCTTC.

The CDR3 nucleotides read TGTGCCAGCAGCTTAGTTATAAGCTCTAGCACTGAAGCTTTCTTT. Amino acid sequence: CASSLVISSSTEAFF. The chain uses TRBV7-9 and TRBJ1-1; the D is unclear. This CDR3 has 15 residues. Germline V gene sequence: CDR1 SEHNR, CDR2 FQNEAQ (reference sequence). V lost 1 base, J lost 4 bases, and 13 bases lay in between.

This rearrangement joins TRBV5-1 to TRBJ2-6; D call uncertain. The CDR3 has 17 residues. Trimming removed 0 bases at V and 1 base at J, with 11 bases between. From germline, CDR1 is SGHRS and CDR2 YFSETQ. Written as DNA, the CDR3 is TGCGCCAGCAGCTTGGTTGCCGTGGCTTCTGGGGCCAACGTCCTGACTTTC. Translating gives CASSLVAVASGANVLTF.

This chain uses TRBV5-6 with TRBJ2-7; TRBD1 is a possible D gene (7 bases). Germline CDR1 is SGHDT and CDR2 is YYEEEE. This CDR3 has 15 amino acids. V gave up 2 bases and J gave up 6 bases, with 18 bases separating them. In nucleotides, the CDR3 is TGTGCCAGCAGCTTCTACGGGCAGGGGGGAAGCGAGCAGTACTTC. Translated, it gives CASSFYGQGGSEQYF.

The rearrangement uses TRBV19 and TRBJ2-5, with D tentatively TRBD2 (6 bases). CDR3 size: 15 residues. The V end lost 2 bases, the J end lost 5 bases, and 15 bases lay between the germline ends. Germline assignment: CDR1 LNHDA and CDR2 SQIVND (reference sequence). CDR3 sequence: CASSIHGSVQETQYF. CDR3 coding DNA: TGTGCCAGTAGTATACACGGGAGCGTGCAGGAGACCCAGTACTTC.

This clone was observed a few times. V usage is TRBV28 and J usage is TRBJ1-3, with 10 bases lining up with TRBD1. Germline lookup yields CDR1 MDHEN and CDR2 SYDVKM. The ends lost 6 bases at V and 0 bases at J; junction bases unmatched: 5. CDR3 size: 16 residues. The DNA of the CDR3 is TGTGCCAGCAGGCGACAGGGGGCAAGCTCTGGAAACACCATATATTTT. Amino acids: CASRRQGASSGNTIYF.

The chain links TRBV5-4 to TRBJ2-3, with 10 bases that match TRBD2. With 7 bases clipped from V and 2 bases from J, the junction kept 7 bases outside the gene matches. The CDR3 is made up of 15 amino acids. The V gene's germline CDR1 is SGHNT and CDR2 YYREEE (reference sequence). This CDR3 is CASALTSGYTDTQYF. The CDR3 DNA is TGTGCCAGCGCCCTGACTAGCGGGTACACAGATACGCAGTATTTT.

The chain has TRBV7-9 and TRBJ2-3; tentatively, D is TRBD1 (6 bases). Trimming pared 6 bases from V and 2 bases from J, leaving 18 bases between. Germline CDR1 reads SEHNR; CDR2 reads FQNEAQ (reference sequence). The CDR3 contains 16 residues. In DNA, the CDR3 is TGTGCCAGCAGTCAGGACAGAACCACTCTCACAGATACGCAGTATTTT. As protein: CASSQDRTTLTDTQYF.